This T cell receptor (beta chain) was identified in a study of molecular identifiers for immune sequencing clone quantification. This CDR3 spans 20 amino acids. Germline V CDR1 and CDR2: LNHDA, SQIVND (reference sequence). The V segment lost 1 base and the J segment 0 bases; nucleotides outside the gene matches: 14. This clonotype was picked up many times. The antigen is undetermined. Source material for naive CD8 libraries was roughly 18,000 to 1,000,000 sorted cells, with 10%, 30% or 50% RNA. A CD8+CD4-CCR7+CD45RA+ gate was used to sort naive CD8 T cells. Findings of the study overall: Clones that exceeded 20 RNA copies held over 97% of effector molecules, yet under 1% in naive cells.

TCRdb redid the calling of the PCR reads with MiXCR, one entry per CDR3 protein. The sample carries more than 6,000 distinct CDR3 sequences, about 15% recorded once. This TCR came from a human donor in good health. Some libraries in this study had Jurkat cell RNA spiked in. The chain uses TRBV19 and TRBJ2-1; TRBD2 aligns across 8 bases. The sample comprised naive CD8+ T cells from blood, with Jurkat cell RNA spiked in. As for subset: FACS-sorted CD8+CD4-CCR7+CD45RA+ naive T cells. CDR3 sequence: CASSIAPPGGPLGSYNEQFF. CDR3 nucleotide sequence: TGTGCCAGTAGTATAGCCCCGCCGGGAGGGCCTTTGGGCTCCTACAATGAGCAGTTCTTC.